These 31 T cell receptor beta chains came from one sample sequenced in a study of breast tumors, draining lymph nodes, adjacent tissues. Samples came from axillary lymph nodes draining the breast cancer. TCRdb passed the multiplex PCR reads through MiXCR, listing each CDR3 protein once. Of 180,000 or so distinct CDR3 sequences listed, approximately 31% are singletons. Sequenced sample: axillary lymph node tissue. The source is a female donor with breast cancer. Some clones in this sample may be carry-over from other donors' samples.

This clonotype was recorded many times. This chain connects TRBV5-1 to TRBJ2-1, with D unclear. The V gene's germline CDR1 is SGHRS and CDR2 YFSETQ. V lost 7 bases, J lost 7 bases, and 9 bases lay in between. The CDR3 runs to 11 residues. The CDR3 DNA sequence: TGCGCCAGCGGGTATTTAAATGAGCAGTTCTTC. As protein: CASGYLNEQFF.

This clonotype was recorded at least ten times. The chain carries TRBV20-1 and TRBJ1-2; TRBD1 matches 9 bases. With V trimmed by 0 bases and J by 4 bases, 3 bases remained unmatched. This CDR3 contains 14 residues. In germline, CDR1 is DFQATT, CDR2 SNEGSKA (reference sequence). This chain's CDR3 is CSARDRTGAYGYTF. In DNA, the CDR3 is TGCAGTGCTAGAGATAGGACAGGGGCCTATGGCTACACCTTC.

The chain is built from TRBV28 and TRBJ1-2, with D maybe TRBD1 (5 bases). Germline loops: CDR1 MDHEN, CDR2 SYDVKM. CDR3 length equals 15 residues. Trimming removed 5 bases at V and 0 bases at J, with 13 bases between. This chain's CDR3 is CASSGQAFANYGYTF. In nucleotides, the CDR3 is TGTGCCAGCAGTGGACAAGCATTTGCTAACTATGGCTACACCTTC.

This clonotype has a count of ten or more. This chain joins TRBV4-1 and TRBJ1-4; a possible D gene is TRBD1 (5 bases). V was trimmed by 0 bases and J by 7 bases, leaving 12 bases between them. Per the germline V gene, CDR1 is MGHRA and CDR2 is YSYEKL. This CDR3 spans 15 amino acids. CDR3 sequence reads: CASSQESGVSEKLFF. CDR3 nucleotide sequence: TGCGCCAGCAGCCAAGAGTCGGGGGTGAGTGAAAAACTGTTTTTT.

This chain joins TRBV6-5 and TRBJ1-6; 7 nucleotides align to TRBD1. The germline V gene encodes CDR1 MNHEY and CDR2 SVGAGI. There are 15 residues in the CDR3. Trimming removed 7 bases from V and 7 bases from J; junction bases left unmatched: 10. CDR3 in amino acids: CASTPYRGGNSPLHF. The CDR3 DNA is TGTGCCAGCACTCCTTACAGGGGAGGGAATTCACCCCTCCACTTT.

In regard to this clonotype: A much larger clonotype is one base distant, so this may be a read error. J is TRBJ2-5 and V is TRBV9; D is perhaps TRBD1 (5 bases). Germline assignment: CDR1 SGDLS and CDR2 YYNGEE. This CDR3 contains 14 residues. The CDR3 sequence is CASSTPGILEAQYF. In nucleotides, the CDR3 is TGTGCCAGCAGCACTCCAGGGATCTTAGAGGCCCAGTACTTC.

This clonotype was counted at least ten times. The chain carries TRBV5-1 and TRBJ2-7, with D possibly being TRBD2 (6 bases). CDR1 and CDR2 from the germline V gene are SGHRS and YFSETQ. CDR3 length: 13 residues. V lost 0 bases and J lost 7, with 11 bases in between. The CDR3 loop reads CASSLVVRGEQYF. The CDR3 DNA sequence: TGCGCCAGCAGCTTGGTTGTCCGGGGGGAGCAGTACTTC. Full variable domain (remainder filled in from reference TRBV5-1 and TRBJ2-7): KAGVTQTPRYLIKTRGQQVTLSCSPISGHRSVSWYQQTPGQGLQFLFEYFSETQRNKGNFPGRFSGRQFSNSRSEMNVSTLELGDSALYLCASSLVVRGEQYFGPGTRLTVT.

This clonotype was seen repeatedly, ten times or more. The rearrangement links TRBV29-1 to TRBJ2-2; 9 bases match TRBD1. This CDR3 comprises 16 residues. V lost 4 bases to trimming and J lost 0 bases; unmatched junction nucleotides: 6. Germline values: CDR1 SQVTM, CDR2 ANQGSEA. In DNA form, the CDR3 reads TGCAGCGTTGGGGACAGGGAAAGGTCGAACACCGGGGAGCTGTTTTTT. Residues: CSVGDRERSNTGELFF.

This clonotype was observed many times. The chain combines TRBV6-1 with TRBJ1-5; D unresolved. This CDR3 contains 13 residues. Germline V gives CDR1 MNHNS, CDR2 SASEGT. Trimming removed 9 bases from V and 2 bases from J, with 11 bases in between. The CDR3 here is CASTQMGNQPQHF. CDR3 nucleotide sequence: TGTGCCAGTACCCAGATGGGCAATCAGCCCCAGCATTTT.

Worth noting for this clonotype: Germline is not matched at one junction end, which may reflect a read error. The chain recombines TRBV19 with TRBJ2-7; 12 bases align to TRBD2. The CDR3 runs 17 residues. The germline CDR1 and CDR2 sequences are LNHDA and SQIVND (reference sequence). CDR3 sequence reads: CASSSLAGGDASYEQYF. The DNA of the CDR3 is TGTGCCAGTAGTTCACTAGCGGGAGGCGACGCTTCCTATGAGCAGTACTTC.

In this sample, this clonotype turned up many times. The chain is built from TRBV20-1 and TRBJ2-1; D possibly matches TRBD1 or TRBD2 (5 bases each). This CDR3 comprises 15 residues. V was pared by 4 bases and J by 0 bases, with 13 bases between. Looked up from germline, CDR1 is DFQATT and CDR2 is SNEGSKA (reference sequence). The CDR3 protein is CSAMGRTTSYNEQFF. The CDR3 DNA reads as TGCAGTGCTATGGGACGGACCACCTCCTACAATGAGCAGTTCTTC.

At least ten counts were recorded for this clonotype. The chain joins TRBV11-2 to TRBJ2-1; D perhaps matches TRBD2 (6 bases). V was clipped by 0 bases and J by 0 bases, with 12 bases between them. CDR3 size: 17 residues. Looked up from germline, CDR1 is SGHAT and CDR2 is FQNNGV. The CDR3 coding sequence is TGTGCCAGCAGCTTAGATCCTAGCGTCAGCTCCTACAATGAGCAGTTCTTC. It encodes CASSLDPSVSSYNEQFF.

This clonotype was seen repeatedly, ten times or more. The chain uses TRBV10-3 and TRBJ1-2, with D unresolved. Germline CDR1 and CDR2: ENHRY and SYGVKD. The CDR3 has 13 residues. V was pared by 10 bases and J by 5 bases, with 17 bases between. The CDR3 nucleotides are TGTGCCACGGCCGAGGGAGAGGAGTATGGCTACACCTTC. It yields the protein CATAEGEEYGYTF.

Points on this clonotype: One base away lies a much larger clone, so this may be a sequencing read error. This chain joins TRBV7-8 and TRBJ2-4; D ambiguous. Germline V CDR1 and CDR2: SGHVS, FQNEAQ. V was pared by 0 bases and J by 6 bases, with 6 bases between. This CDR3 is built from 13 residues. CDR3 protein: CASSLAPLNIQYF. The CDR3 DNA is TGTGCCAGCAGCTTAGCCCCTCTAAACATTCAGTACTTC.

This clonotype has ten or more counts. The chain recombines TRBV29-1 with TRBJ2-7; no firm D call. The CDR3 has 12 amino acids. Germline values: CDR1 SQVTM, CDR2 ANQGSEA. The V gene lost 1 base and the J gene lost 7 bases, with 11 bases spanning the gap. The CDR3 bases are TGCAGCGTTGAAGGAGCAACCTCGGAGCAGTACTTC. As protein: CSVEGATSEQYF.

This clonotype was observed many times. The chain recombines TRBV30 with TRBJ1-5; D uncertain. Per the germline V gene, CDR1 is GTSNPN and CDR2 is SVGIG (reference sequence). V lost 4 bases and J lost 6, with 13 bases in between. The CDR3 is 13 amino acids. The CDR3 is CAWNEGAFQPQHF. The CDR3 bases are TGTGCCTGGAATGAGGGCGCTTTTCAGCCCCAGCATTTT.

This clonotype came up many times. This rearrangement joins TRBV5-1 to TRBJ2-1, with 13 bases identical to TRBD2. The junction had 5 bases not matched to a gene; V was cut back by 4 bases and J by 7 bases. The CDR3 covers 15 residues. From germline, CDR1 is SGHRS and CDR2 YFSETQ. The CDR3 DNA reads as TGCGCCAGCAGCATTACTAGCGGGGGGGGGAATGAGCAGTTCTTC. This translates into CASSITSGGGNEQFF. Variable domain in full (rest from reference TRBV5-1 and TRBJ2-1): KAGVTQTPRYLIKTRGQQVTLSCSPISGHRSVSWYQQTPGQGLQFLFEYFSETQRNKGNFPGRFSGRQFSNSRSEMNVSTLELGDSALYLCASSITSGGGNEQFFGPGTRLTVL.

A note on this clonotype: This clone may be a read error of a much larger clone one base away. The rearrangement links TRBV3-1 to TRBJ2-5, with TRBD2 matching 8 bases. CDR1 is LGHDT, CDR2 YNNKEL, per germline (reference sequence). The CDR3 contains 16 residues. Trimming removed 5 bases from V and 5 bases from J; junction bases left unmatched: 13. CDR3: CASSETHQTSGETQYF. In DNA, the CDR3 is TGTGCCAGCAGCGAGACGCACCAAACTAGCGGTGAGACCCAGTACTTC.

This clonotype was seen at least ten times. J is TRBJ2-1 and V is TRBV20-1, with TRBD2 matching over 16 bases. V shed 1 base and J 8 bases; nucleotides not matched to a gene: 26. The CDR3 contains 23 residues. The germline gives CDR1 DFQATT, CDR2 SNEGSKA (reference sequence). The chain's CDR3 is CSARGVARDRARGTSGRAHEQFF. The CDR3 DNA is TGCAGTGCTAGAGGAGTCGCCCGGGACAGAGCCAGGGGGACTAGCGGGAGGGCCCATGAGCAGTTCTTC.

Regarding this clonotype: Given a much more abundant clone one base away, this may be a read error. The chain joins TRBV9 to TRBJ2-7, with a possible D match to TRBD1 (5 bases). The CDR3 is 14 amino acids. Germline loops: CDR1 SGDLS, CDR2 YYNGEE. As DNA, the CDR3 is TGTGCCAGCCTCCATAACAGGCTAAACTACGAGCAGTCCTTC. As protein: CASLHNRLNYEQSF.

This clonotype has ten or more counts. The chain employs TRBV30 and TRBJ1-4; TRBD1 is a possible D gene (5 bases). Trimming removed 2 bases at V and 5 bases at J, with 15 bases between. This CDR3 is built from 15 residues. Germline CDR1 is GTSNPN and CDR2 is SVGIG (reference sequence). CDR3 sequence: CAWSWGRTGNEKLFF. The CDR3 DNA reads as TGTGCCTGGAGTTGGGGCAGGACGGGAAATGAAAAACTGTTTTTT.

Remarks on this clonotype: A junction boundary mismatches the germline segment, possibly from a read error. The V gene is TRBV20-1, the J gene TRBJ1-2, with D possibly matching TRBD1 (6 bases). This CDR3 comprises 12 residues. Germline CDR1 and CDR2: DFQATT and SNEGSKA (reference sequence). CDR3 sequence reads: CSARDGGGGSTF. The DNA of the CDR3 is TGCAGTGCTAGAGATGGCGGCGGGGGCTCCACCTTC.

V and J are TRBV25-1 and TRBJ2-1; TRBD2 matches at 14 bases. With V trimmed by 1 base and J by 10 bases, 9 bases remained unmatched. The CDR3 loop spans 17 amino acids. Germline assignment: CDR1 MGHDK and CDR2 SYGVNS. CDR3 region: CASSELGTSGSFREQFF. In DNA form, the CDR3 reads TGTGCCAGCAGTGAATTAGGGACTAGCGGGAGCTTTAGGGAGCAGTTCTTC.

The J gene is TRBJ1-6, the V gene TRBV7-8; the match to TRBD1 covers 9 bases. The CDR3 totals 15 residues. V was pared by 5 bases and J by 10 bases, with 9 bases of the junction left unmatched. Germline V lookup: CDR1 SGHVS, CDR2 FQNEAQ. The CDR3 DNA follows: TGTGCCAGCAGCAGAGCCGGACAGGGGACATCACCCCTCCACTTT. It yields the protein CASSRAGQGTSPLHF.

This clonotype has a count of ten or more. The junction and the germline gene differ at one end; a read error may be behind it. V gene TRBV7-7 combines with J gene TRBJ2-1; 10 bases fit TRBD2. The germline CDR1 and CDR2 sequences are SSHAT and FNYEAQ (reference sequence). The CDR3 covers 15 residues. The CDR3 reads CASSRGLAAYNEQFF. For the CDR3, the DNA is TGTGCTAGCAGCCGTGGACTAGCGGCATACAATGAGCAGTTCTTC.

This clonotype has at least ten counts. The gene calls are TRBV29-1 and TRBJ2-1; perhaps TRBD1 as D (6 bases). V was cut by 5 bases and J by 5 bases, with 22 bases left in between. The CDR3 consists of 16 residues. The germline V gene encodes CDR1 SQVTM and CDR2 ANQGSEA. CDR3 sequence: CSVLLGQSLKHNEQFF. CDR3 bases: TGCAGCGTTTTGTTGGGACAAAGCCTCAAACACAATGAGCAGTTCTTC.

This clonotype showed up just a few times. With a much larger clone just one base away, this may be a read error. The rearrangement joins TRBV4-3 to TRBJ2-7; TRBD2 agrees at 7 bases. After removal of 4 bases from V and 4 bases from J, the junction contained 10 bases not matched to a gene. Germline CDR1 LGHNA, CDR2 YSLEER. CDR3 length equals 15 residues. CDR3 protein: CASSRTLTGGYEQYF. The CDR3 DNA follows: TGCGCCAGCAGCCGGACTCTAACGGGAGGTTACGAGCAGTACTTC.

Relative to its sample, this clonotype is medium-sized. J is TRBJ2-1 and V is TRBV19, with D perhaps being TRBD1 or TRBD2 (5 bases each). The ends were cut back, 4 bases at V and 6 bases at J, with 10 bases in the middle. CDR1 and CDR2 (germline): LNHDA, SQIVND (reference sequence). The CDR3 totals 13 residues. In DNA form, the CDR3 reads TGTGCCAGTAGTACGGGGCTGTTCAATGAGCAGTTCTTC. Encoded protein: CASSTGLFNEQFF.

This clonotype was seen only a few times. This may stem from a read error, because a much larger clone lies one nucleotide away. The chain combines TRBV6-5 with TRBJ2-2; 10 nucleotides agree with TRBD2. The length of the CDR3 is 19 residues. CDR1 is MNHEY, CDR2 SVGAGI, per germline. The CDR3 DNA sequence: TGTGCCTGCAGTAATCCGTCTAGCGGGAGTGTCGCGAACACCGGGGAGCTGTTTTTT. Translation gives CACSNPSSGSVANTGELFF.

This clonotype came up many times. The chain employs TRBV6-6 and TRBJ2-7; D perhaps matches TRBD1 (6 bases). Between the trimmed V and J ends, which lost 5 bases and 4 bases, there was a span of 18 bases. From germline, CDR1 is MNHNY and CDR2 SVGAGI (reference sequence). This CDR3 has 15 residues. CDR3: CASSAPAGEGYEQYF. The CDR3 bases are TGTGCCAGCAGTGCGCCGGCAGGGGAAGGGTACGAGCAGTACTTC.

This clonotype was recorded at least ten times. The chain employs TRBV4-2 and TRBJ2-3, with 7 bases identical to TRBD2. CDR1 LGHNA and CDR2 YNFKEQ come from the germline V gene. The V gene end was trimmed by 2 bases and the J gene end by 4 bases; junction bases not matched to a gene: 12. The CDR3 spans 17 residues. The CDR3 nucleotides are TGTGCCAGCAGCCAAATTGGACTAGGTCTTCTCTCAGATACGCAGTATTTT. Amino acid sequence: CASSQIGLGLLSDTQYF.